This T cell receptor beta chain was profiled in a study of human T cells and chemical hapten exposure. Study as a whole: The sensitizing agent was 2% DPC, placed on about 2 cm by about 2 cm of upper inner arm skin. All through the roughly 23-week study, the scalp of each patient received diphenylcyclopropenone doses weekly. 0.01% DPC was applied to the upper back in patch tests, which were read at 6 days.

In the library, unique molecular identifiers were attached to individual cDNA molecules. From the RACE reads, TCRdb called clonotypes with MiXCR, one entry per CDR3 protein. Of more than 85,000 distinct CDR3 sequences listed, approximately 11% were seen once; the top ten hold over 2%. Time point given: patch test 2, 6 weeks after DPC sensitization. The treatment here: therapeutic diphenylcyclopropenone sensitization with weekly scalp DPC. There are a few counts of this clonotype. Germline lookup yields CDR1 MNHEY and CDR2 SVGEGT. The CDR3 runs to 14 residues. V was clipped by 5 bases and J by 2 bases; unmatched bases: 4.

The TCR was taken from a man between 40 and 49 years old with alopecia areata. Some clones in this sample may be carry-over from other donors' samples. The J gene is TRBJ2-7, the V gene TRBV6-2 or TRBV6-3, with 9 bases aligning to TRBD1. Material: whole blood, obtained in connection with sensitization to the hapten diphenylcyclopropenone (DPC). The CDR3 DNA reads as TGTGCCAGCAGTATGACAGGGGGACCCTACGAGCAGTACGTC. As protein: CASSMTGGPYEQYV.